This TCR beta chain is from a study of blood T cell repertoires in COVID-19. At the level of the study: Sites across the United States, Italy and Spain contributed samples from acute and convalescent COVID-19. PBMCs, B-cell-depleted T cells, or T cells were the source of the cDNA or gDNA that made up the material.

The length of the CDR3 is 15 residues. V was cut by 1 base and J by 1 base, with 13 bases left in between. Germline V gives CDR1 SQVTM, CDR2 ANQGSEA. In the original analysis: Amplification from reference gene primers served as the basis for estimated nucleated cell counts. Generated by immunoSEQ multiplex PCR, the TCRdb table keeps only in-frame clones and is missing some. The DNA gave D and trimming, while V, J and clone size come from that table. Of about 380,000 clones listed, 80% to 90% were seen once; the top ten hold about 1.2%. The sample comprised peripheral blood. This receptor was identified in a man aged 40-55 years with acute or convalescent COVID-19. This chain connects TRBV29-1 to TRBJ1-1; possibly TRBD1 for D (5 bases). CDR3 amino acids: CSVEGSDSQNTEAFF. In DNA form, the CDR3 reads TGCAGCGTTGAAGGGTCCGACAGTCAGAACACTGAAGCTTTCTTT.